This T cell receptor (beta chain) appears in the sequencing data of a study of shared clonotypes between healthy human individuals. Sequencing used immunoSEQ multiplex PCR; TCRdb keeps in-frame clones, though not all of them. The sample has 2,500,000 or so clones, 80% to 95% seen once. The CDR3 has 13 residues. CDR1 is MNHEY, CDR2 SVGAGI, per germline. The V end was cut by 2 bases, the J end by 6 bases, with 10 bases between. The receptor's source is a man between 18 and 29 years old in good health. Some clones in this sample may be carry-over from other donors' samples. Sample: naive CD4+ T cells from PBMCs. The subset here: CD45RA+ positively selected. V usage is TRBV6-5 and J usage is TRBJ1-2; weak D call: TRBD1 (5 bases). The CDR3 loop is CASSYGGSNGYTF. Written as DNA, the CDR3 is TGTGCCAGCAGTTACGGGGGAAGTAATGGCTACACCTTC.